Below, one TCR beta chain is given with its context. The protocol was immunoSEQ multiplex PCR, while the TCRdb copy is restricted to in-frame clones and leaves out a portion. The repertoire holds 120,000 to 150,000 clones, with 88% as singletons. The record originates from a study of blood T cell repertoires in COVID-19. Study information: COVID-19 samples collected from the United States, Italy and Spain covered acute and convalescent phases.

Material: peripheral blood. The receptor comes from a woman in her sixties with acute or convalescent COVID-19.

This CDR3 is CASSYSIQGLFPIYF. Written as DNA, the CDR3 is TGTGCCAGCAGTTACTCGATCCAGGGCCTGTTCCCCATATATTTT. V and J are TRBV6-5 and TRBJ1-3, with D perhaps TRBD1 (5 bases). CDR3 length: 15 amino acids. The germline V gene has CDR1 MNHEY and CDR2 SVGAGI. Deletions cut 0 bases from V and 11 bases from J, with 17 bases between.